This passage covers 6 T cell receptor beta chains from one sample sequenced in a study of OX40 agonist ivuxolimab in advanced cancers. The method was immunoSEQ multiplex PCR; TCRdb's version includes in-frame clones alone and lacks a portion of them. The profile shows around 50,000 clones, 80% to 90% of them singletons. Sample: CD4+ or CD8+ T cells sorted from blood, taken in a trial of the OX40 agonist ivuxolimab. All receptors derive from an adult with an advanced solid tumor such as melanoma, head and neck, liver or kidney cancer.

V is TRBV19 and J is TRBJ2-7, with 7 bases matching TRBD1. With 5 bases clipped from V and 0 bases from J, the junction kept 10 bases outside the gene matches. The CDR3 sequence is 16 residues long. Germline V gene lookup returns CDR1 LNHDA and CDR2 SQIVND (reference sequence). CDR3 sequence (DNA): TGTGCCAGTAGTCCTTGGGCCGGGACAGCCTCCTACGAGCAGTACTTC. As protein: CASSPWAGTASYEQYF.

The CDR3 DNA reads TGTGCCAGCAGCTCGCGGGAGAGCTCCTACAATGAGCAGTTCTTC. Amino acids: CASSSRESSYNEQFF. The chain employs TRBV7-2 and TRBJ2-1; 7 nucleotides align to TRBD2. Losses at the gene ends were 4 bases for V and 0 bases for J; bases not matched to a gene: 3. Germline V gene data show CDR1 as SGHTA and CDR2 as FQGNSA. The CDR3 contains 15 residues.

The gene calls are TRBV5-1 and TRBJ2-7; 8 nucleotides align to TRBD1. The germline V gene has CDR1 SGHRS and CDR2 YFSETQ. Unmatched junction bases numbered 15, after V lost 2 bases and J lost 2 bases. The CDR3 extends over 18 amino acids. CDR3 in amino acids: CASSFLKSGQGIAYEQYF. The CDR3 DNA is TGCGCCAGCAGCTTTCTAAAATCAGGACAGGGTATCGCCTACGAGCAGTACTTC.

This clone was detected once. The CDR3: CASSLASGEDTQYF. The CDR3 DNA reads as TGTGCCAGCAGCTTGGCCTCGGGAGAGGATACGCAGTATTTT. V gene TRBV5-4 combines with J gene TRBJ2-3; D may be TRBD2 (6 bases). Germline lookup yields CDR1 SGHNT and CDR2 YYREEE (reference sequence). CDR3 length equals 14 residues. Trimming removed 0 bases from V and 6 bases from J, with 11 bases in between. Looking up the rest from reference TRBV5-4 and TRBJ2-3 gives the full variable domain: ETGVTQSPTHLIKTRGQQVTLRCSSQSGHNTVSWYQQALGQGPQFIFQYYREEENGRGNFPPRFSGLQFPNYSSELNVNALELDDSALYLCASSLASGEDTQYFGPGTRLTVL.

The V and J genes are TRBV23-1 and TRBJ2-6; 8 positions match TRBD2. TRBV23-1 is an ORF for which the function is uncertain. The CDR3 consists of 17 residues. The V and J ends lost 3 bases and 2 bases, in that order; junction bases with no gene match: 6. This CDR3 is CASSHPGGGPGANVLTF. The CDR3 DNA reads TGCGCCAGCAGTCACCCTGGCGGGGGGCCTGGGGCCAACGTCCTGACTTTC.

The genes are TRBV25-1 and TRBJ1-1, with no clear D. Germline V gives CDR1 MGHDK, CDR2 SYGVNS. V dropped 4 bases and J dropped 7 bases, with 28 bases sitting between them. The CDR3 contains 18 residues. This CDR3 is CASSGRTGVGRRVGEAFF. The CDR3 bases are TGTGCCAGCAGTGGTCGGACCGGGGTTGGGCGTCGAGTCGGTGAAGCTTTCTTT.